Listed below are T cell receptor beta chains from one sample, sequenced in a study of T cells after yellow fever vaccination. TCRdb independently ran MiXCR on the 5' RACE reads; one entry per CDR3 protein. The table shows roughly 170,000 distinct CDR3 sequences, with roughly 8.8% occurring only once. The sequenced sample was CD8+ T cells sorted from PBMCs, obtained 45 days after the yellow fever booster vaccination. These receptors all come from a man younger than 30 who received the YFV17D yellow fever vaccine. Each CDR3 is given with its conserved first and last residue. A D gene is named only where the DNA matches it firmly. Not every row has a clone size; where given, it reads once, few, many or a size class.

J gene,D gene,clone size,V gene,CDR3 protein
TRBJ1-3,TRBD1,few,TRBV7-9,CASSPGQAPRNTIYF
TRBJ1-5,NA,few,TRBV4-2,CASSQGVGEGQPQHF
TRBJ2-1,TRBD2,NA,TRBV19,CASKSGGDYNEQFF
TRBJ1-5,TRBD1,few,TRBV19,CASSGRGQGKPQHF
TRBJ2-1,NA,NA,TRBV18,CASSPDSEQFF
TRBJ1-5,NA,NA,TRBV12-5,CASGQELPRDVPQHF
TRBJ2-1,NA,NA,TRBV9,CASSFKWDEQFF
TRBJ2-1,NA,few,TRBV9,CASSVDDNEQFF
TRBJ2-3,NA,NA,TRBV7-2,CASSLAIKGLTDTQYF
TRBJ2-5,NA,once,TRBV5-1,CASTHFRGSQETQYF
TRBJ2-5,NA,many,TRBV12-3/TRBV12-4,CASSLGARGETQYF
TRBJ1-5,NA,few,TRBV7-2,CASSLIGDQPQHF
TRBJ2-2,TRBD2,NA,TRBV12-3/TRBV12-4,CASMGPGGDTGELFF
TRBJ2-5,NA,many,TRBV20-1,CSASADLRETQYF
TRBJ2-1,NA,many,TRBV6-2/TRBV6-3,CASEDGGLLVF
TRBJ1-2,NA,NA,TRBV9,CASSVGLSGIYGYTF
TRBJ2-1,TRBD1,few,TRBV11-2,CASSLPDRGLEQFF
TRBJ2-3,NA,many,TRBV4-1,CASSPPSSGPTDTQYF
TRBJ1-3,NA,NA,TRBV4-1,CASSQGAGVNGNTIYF
TRBJ2-2,NA,NA,TRBV6-2/TRBV6-3,CASRLTGTGELFF
TRBJ1-1,NA,few,TRBV4-1,CASSPTTGYTEAFF
TRBJ2-6,NA,many,TRBV6-5,CASSVFSEGRTSGANVLTF
TRBJ2-7,NA,NA,TRBV15,CATSRDSRGNYEQYF
TRBJ1-1,NA,many,TRBV6-2/TRBV6-3,CASSYGQEAFF
TRBJ2-3,NA,NA,TRBV7-2,CASSIGLLGPSDTQYF
TRBJ2-1,NA,NA,TRBV6-6,CASSNRVPTYNEQFF
TRBJ2-3,TRBD1,few,TRBV5-4,CASRSGTGGFTDTQYF
TRBJ2-2,NA,few,TRBV5-1,CASSILANIGATGELFF
TRBJ2-7,TRBD2,NA,TRBV27,CASSPGTSGITYEQYF
TRBJ2-4,NA,few,TRBV7-6,CASSRRAASPFQAKNIQYF
TRBJ1-3,NA,NA,TRBV27,CASSLVGPTNTIYF
TRBJ1-5,TRBD1,NA,TRBV6-1,CASRGDSGQPQHF
TRBJ1-6,NA,many,TRBV6-2/TRBV6-3,CASSNRGANSPLHF
TRBJ2-1,NA,many,TRBV5-1,CASSLRGANIHEQFF
TRBJ2-3,NA,few,TRBV5-1,CASSLRRQTDTQYF
TRBJ2-1,NA,few,TRBV5-1,CASKGEGVQQFF
TRBJ2-5,NA,few,TRBV18,CASSPDLQETQYF
TRBJ2-3,NA,many,TRBV6-6,CASSYLQGLRADTQYF
TRBJ1-1,NA,many,TRBV27,CASSSNRDFMNTEAFF
TRBJ2-1,TRBD1,few,TRBV11-2,CASSPPLTGVGNEQFF
TRBJ2-2,NA,NA,TRBV9,CASSVGPGELFF
TRBJ2-7,NA,few,TRBV16,CASSQVGTVYEQYF
TRBJ1-6,NA,few,TRBV4-2,CASSSRTGYNSPLHF
TRBJ2-1,NA,few,TRBV9,CASSVSGADEQFF
TRBJ2-3,NA,NA,TRBV9,CASSVGRGTDTQYF
TRBJ1-4,NA,few,TRBV7-9,CASSPDRLQEKLFF
TRBJ2-2,NA,few,TRBV29-1,CSVRDTGELFF
TRBJ1-5,NA,few,TRBV12-3/TRBV12-4,CASSPLELSEPQHF
TRBJ2-7,TRBD1,NA,TRBV3-1,CASSQEEGASEQYF
TRBJ2-7,NA,NA,TRBV4-3,CASSQSRTGNYEQYF
TRBJ2-7,NA,NA,TRBV6-5,CASTKGRGYEQYF
TRBJ1-1,NA,NA,TRBV7-9,CASSPPGHPEAFF
TRBJ2-2,NA,few,TRBV7-8,CASSLRGLNTGELFF
TRBJ2-1,NA,NA,TRBV4-3,CASSQARDVEQFF
TRBJ2-2,NA,NA,TRBV19,CASSIIGGGNTGELFF